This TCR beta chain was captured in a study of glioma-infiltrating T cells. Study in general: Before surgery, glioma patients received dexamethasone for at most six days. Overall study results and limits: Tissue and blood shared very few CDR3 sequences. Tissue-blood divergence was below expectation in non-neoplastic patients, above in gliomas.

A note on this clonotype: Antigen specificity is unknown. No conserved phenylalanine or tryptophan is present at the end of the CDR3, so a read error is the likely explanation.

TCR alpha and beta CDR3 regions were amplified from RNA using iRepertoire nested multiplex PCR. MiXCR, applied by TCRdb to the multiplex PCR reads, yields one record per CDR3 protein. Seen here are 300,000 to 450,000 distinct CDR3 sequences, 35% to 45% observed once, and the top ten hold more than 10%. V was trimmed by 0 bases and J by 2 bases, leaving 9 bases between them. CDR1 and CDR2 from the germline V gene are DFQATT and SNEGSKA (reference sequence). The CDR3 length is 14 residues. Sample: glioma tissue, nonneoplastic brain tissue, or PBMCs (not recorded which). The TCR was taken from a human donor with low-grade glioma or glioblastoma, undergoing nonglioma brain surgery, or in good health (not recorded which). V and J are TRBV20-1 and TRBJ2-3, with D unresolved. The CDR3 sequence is CSAREMRYTDTQYS. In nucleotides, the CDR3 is TGCAGTGCTAGAGAAATGAGATACACAGATACGCAGTATTCT.